This TCR beta chain stems from a study of cytomegalovirus exposure and HLA in healthy donors. Overall study findings and caveats: Rare TCR sequences dominated, though some public TCRs recurred in many donors. The records held CMV serostatus as the only immune exposure information.

About this clone: Its antigen is undetermined.

The germline V gene encodes CDR1 MNHNS and CDR2 SASEGT. The CDR3 has 13 residues. The V and J ends lost 6 bases and 4 bases respectively, with 10 bases between them. Researchers ran the PCR with 60 Vbeta and 13 Jbeta primers. Authors' methods: In a later analysis, roughly 11 million of about 80 million unique beta chains occurred in at least two donors. TCRdb keeps only in-frame clones here, not all; method: immunoSEQ multiplex PCR. The DNA gave D and trimming, while V, J and clone size come from that table. Among around 150,000 clones, 70% to 80% were seen once, and the ten largest hold roughly 1.3%.

What was sequenced was PBMCs. V and J are TRBV6-1 and TRBJ2-1, with D possibly matching TRBD1 (5 bases). The receptor comes from a woman aged 45-65 years in good health and CMV-seronegative. CDR3: CASSGRQYNEQFF. In DNA, the CDR3 is TGTGCCAGCAGCGGTAGACAGTACAATGAGCAGTTCTTC.